Following are 16 T cell receptor beta chains from one sample sequenced in a study of blood T cell repertoires in COVID-19. Some clones are missing from TCRdb's copy, which holds only in-frame ones; the method was immunoSEQ multiplex PCR. Here the sample spans 70,000 to 85,000 clones, 70% to 90% being singletons. The source material was peripheral blood. These receptors were obtained from a woman at least 80 years old with acute or convalescent COVID-19.

This sequence joins TRBV10-1 and TRBJ2-1, with D possibly TRBD1 on 5 matching bases. This CDR3 region has 18 residues. CDR1 is WNHNN, CDR2 SYGVQD, per germline (reference sequence). Trimming removed 0 bases from V and 3 bases from J, with 18 bases in between. The CDR3 loop is CASSESQGKKNRYNEQFF. For the CDR3, the DNA is TGCGCCAGCAGTGAGTCGCAGGGCAAAAAAAACCGCTACAATGAGCAGTTCTTC.

As DNA, the CDR3 is TGTGCCAGCTCACGGCCGGGACTAGCGGGCCGGTTGAACGAGCAGTACTTC. Residues: CASSRPGLAGRLNEQYF. J is TRBJ2-7 and V is TRBV18; TRBD2 matches 12 bases. The CDR3 runs 17 residues. Germline V gene sequence: CDR1 KGHSH, CDR2 LQKENI. Trimming removed 4 bases from V and 5 bases from J; junction bases left unmatched: 12.

The chain couples TRBV19 to TRBJ1-2; 9 positions match TRBD1. This CDR3 comprises 15 residues. V lost 5 bases to trimming and J lost 3 bases; unmatched junction nucleotides: 7. Germline CDR1 is LNHDA and CDR2 is SQIVND (reference sequence). CDR3 protein: CASSPRRTGDYGYTF. The CDR3 DNA sequence: TGTGCCAGTAGTCCGCGAAGGACAGGGGACTATGGCTACACCTTC.

The chain recombines TRBV7-8 with TRBJ2-2; 9 bases align to TRBD1. The CDR3 has 15 amino acids. CDR1 is SGHVS, CDR2 FQNEAQ, per germline. V shed 6 bases and J 7 bases; nucleotides not matched to a gene: 9. This chain's CDR3 is CASSSGTGLYGELFF. The CDR3 DNA sequence: TGTGCCAGCAGTTCCGGGACAGGGCTTTACGGGGAGCTGTTTTTT.

This rearrangement joins TRBV9 to TRBJ2-5, with unresolved D. This CDR3 is 13 amino acids long. The V end was cut by 1 base, the J end by 2 bases, with 6 bases between. CDR1 SGDLS and CDR2 YYNGEE come from the germline V gene. The CDR3 DNA follows: TGTGCCAGCAGCGTAAGCTCACAAGAGACCCAGTACTTC. Translating it yields CASSVSSQETQYF.

This clone came up once. V is TRBV29-1 and J is TRBJ1-2; 8 nucleotides line up with TRBD1. This CDR3 spans 13 amino acids. Germline assignment: CDR1 SQVTM and CDR2 ANQGSEA. J was trimmed by 4 bases and V by 6 bases; bases with no gene match: 7. The CDR3 DNA is TGCAGCGTGCGGGACAGGAGCTTCTATGGCTACACCTTC. This translates into CSVRDRSFYGYTF. Complete variable domain (other parts from reference TRBV29-1 and TRBJ1-2): SAVISQKPSRDICQRGTSLTIQCQVDSQVTMMFWYRQQPGQSLTLIATANQGSEATYESGFVIDKFPISRPNLTFSTLTVSNMSPEDSSIYLCSVRDRSFYGYTFGSGTRLTVV.

The table lists this clone with a count of one. The gene calls are TRBV6-5 and TRBJ2-5, with unresolved D. CDR1 and CDR2 from the germline V gene are MNHEY and SVGAGI. The length of the CDR3 is 14 residues. Trimming pared 6 bases from V and 1 base from J, leaving 12 bases between. This CDR3 is CASSLTSPQETQYF. The CDR3 DNA reads as TGTGCCAGCAGCCTCACATCCCCCCAAGAGACCCAGTACTTC.

This clone has a single count. For the CDR3, the DNA is TGTGCCAGCAGTTCTCCGAGCAAGAACTATGGCTACACCTTC. Encoded protein: CASSSPSKNYGYTF. This rearrangement joins TRBV28 to TRBJ1-2; D gene uncertain. Deletions cut 4 bases from V and 2 bases from J, with 11 bases between. Germline assignment: CDR1 MDHEN and CDR2 SYDVKM. The CDR3 length is 14 residues.

This clone was observed once. V and J are TRBV6-2 or TRBV6-3 and TRBJ1-5; D is unresolved. Trimming cost V 2 bases and J 2 bases, with 7 bases left between them. The CDR3 has 14 residues. Germline CDR1 and CDR2: MNHEY and SVGEGT. DNA of the CDR3: TGTGCCAGCAGTTACGTTACACGCAATCAGCCCCAGCATTTT. Protein sequence: CASSYVTRNQPQHF.

CDR3 nucleotide sequence: TGTGCCAGCTCACTACGGGGGGGGACAGAGAACGAAGCTTTCTTT. Its translation: CASSLRGGTENEAFF. The V call is TRBV18, the J call TRBJ1-1; 7 bases line up with TRBD1. CDR1 KGHSH and CDR2 LQKENI come from the germline V gene. The CDR3 length is 15 residues. Trimming cost V 4 bases and J 8 bases; bases outside gene matches: 13.

The chain employs TRBV7-8 and TRBJ1-1, with 10 bases identical to TRBD1. V dropped 1 base and J dropped 4; count of bases not matched to a gene: 3. The CDR3 is made up of 15 amino acids. The germline V gene has CDR1 SGHVS and CDR2 FQNEAQ. The DNA for the CDR3 is TGTGCCAGCAGCTTAGGCGGACAGGGGGGCACTGAAGCTTTCTTT. This sequence encodes CASSLGGQGGTEAFF. Combining the CDR3 with reference TRBV7-8 and TRBJ1-1 gives the whole variable domain GAGVSQSPRYKVAKRGQDVALRCDPISGHVSLFWYQQALGQGPEFLTYFQNEAQLDKSGLPSDRFFAERPEGSVSTLKIQRTQQEDSAVYLCASSLGGQGGTEAFFGQGTRLTVV.

V is TRBV27 and J is TRBJ2-2; 7 positions agree with TRBD2. The J segment lost 5 bases and the V segment lost 3 bases, leaving 12 bases of the junction unmatched. From germline, CDR1 is MNHEY and CDR2 SMNVEV (reference sequence). CDR3 length equals 17 residues. CDR3 loop: CASSFFPPGRGTGELFF. The CDR3 region has the DNA TGTGCCAGCAGTTTTTTCCCCCCGGGGCGGGGGACCGGGGAGCTGTTTTTT.

The chain joins TRBV2 to TRBJ1-4; D perhaps matches TRBD1 (6 bases). Germline CDR1 is SNHLY and CDR2 is FYNNEI. The CDR3 is made up of 13 amino acids. Trimming removed 3 bases from V and 8 bases from J, with 10 bases in between. Here the CDR3 reads CASSEGAQEKLFF. CDR3 DNA sequence: TGTGCCAGCAGTGAGGGGGCGCAGGAAAAACTGTTTTTT.

This chain links TRBV6-1 with TRBJ1-3; 9 bases align to TRBD1. The V and J ends lost 6 bases and 9 bases, in that order; junction bases with no gene match: 9. This CDR3 has 14 amino acids. In germline, CDR1 is MNHNS, CDR2 SASEGT. In DNA form, the CDR3 reads TGTGCCAGCAGACCGGGACAGGGCTTACCCACCATATATTTT. Translation: CASRPGQGLPTIYF.

The chain combines TRBV18 with TRBJ2-1, with 8 bases aligning to TRBD2. CDR3 length: 15 residues. Germline V CDR1 and CDR2: KGHSH, LQKENI. After removal of 4 bases from V and 8 bases from J, the junction contained 10 bases not matched to a gene. The CDR3 DNA follows: TGTGCCAGCTCACGCCGGACTAGCCAATTCGATGAGCAGTTCTTC. Translating it yields CASSRRTSQFDEQFF.

This chain uses TRBV18 with TRBJ2-7, with 9 positions matching TRBD1. CDR3 length: 13 amino acids. Germline V gene lookup returns CDR1 KGHSH and CDR2 LQKENI. V was clipped by 4 bases and J by 4 bases; unmatched bases: 2. The CDR3 is CASSRDRVYEQYF. Written as DNA, the CDR3 is TGTGCCAGCTCACGGGACAGGGTATACGAGCAGTACTTC.